The rows below give T cell receptor beta chains drawn from one sample of a study of T-cell reconstitution after alpha-beta-depleted transplantation in children. TCRdb ran MiXCR on the PCR reads and lists one entry per CDR3 protein. The data contain 250,000 to 300,000 distinct CDR3 sequences, about 7.3% of them singletons. Sample: peripheral blood, taken 360 days after TCRalphabeta/CD19-depleted stem cell transplant. The receptors stem from a female patient aged 2-10 years who had a stem cell transplant for Fanconi anemia, so the T cells may come from the graft donor. Both conserved end residues are trimmed from each CDR3. A D gene is named only where the DNA matches it firmly. Some rows mark clone size as missing; the rest say once, few, many or name a class of expanded clone.

SVALRFGQGRNEQY TRBD1 TRBJ2-7 TRBV29-1 many
ASSRAGVRQFNAGELF TRBD2 TRBJ2-2 TRBV6-2/TRBV6-3 many
ASQTSGRRNEQF TRBD2 TRBJ2-1 TRBV10-1 many
ASSLSPGQGEQPQH TRBD1 TRBJ1-5 TRBV5-1 NA
AISGGRETQY TRBD2 TRBJ2-5 TRBV10-3 many
ASSLTGDGSPLH TRBD1 TRBJ1-6 TRBV12-3/TRBV12-4 many
AISARDRNTIY NA TRBJ1-3 TRBV10-3 many
ASSYPGTGSGDTQY TRBD1 TRBJ2-3 TRBV6-2/TRBV6-3 many
ASSLAGHYNTEAF NA TRBJ1-1 TRBV5-5 NA
ASSLTDSDTQY NA TRBJ2-3 TRBV7-9 few
ASSNRDRVNGYT TRBD1 TRBJ1-2 TRBV6-5 NA